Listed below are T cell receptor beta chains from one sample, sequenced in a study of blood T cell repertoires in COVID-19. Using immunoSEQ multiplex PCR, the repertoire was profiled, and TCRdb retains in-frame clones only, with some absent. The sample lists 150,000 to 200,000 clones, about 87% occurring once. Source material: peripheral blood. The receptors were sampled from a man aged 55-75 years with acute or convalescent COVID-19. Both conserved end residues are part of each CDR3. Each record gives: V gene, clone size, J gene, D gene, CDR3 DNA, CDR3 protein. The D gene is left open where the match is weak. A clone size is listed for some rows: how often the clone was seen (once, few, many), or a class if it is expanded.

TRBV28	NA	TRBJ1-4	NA	TGTGCCAGCAGCCAGATCGGGACATCTAATGAAAAACTGTTTTTT	CASSQIGTSNEKLFF
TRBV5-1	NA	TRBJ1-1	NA	TGCGCCAGCAGCGCTACAGGGTGGAACACTGAAGCTTTCTTT	CASSATGWNTEAFF
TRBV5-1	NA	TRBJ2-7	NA	TGCGCCAGCAGCTCTGACCCGGGACAAAACTACGAGCAGTACTTC	CASSSDPGQNYEQYF
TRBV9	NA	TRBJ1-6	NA	TGTGCCAGCAGCGTAGGAGGCAATTCACCCCTCCACTTT	CASSVGGNSPLHF
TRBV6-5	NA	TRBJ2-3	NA	TGTGCCAGCTCGCGGGGGCTCCCGAGCACAGATACGCAGTATTTT	CASSRGLPSTDTQYF
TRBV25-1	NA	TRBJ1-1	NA	TGTGCCAGCCAAGGGGACACTGAAGCTTTCTTT	CASQGDTEAFF
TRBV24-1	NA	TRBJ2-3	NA	TGTGCCACCAGTGAGGCGGGACCCACAGATACGCAGTATTTT	CATSEAGPTDTQYF
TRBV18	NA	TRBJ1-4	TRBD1	TGTGCCAGCTCACCCCCGGACAGGATTAATGAAAAACTGTTTTTT	CASSPPDRINEKLFF
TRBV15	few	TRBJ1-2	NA	TGTGCCACCAGCAGAGCGAGGGTTCCGAACTATGGCTACACCTTC	CATSRARVPNYGYTF
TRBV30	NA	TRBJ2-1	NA	TGTGCCTGGAGTGCCGGAACAGGGAGCTCCTACAATGAGCAGTTCTTC	CAWSAGTGSSYNEQFF
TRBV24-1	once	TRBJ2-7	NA	TGTGCCACCAGCAAGGGGTTCAGCGAGCAGTACTTC	CATSKGFSEQYF
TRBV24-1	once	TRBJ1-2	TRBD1	TGTGCCACCAGATCGGGACAGGCCCTGCAGGGTGGCTACACCTTC	CATRSGQALQGGYTF
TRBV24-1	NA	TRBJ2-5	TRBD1	TGTGCCACCAGTGACCCGGGACAGGGGAGAGAGACCCAGTACTTC	CATSDPGQGRETQYF
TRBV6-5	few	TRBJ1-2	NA	TGTGCCAGCAGTCCGGGGGGGGTAGGGATCTATGGCTACACCTTC	CASSPGGVGIYGYTF
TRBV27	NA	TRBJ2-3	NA	TGTGCCAGCAGTCCTTGGACTACCAGGGAAGATACGCAGTATTTT	CASSPWTTREDTQYF
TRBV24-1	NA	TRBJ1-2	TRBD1	TGTGCCACCAGTGACGGACAGGACTATGGCTACACCTTC	CATSDGQDYGYTF
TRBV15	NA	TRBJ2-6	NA	TGTGCCACCAGCAGAGATTCCGGACTCCCCAGCTCTGGGGCCAACGTCCTGACTTTC	CATSRDSGLPSSGANVLTF
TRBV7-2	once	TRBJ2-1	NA	TGTGCCAGCAGCTTTCGCAGGGAAACCTACAATGAGCAGTTCTTC	CASSFRRETYNEQFF
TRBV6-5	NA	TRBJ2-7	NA	TGTGCCAGCAGCACCAGGGGCAGCTCCTACGAGCAGTACTTC	CASSTRGSSYEQYF
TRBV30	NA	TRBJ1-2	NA	TGTGCCTGGAGCCCGGACAGCGCTAACTATGGCTACACCTTC	CAWSPDSANYGYTF
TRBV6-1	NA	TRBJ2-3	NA	TGTGCCAGCAGTGAAGGACTTACTAGCACAGATACGCAGTATTTT	CASSEGLTSTDTQYF
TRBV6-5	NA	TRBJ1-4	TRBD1	TGTGCCAGCAGTTCCCCGGGACAGGGGGTTGAAAAACTGTTTTTT	CASSSPGQGVEKLFF
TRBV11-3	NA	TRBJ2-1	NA	TGTGCCAGCAGCTTAGTGTGGGGGCCAAACAATGAGCAGTTCTTC	CASSLVWGPNNEQFF
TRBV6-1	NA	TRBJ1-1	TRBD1	TGTGCCAGCAGTGAAACGGTACTACAGGGGGAAGCTTTCTTT	CASSETVLQGEAFF
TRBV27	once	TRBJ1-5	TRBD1	TGTGCCAGCAGCAACACTTTGAAGACAGGGCTTAATCAGCCCCAGCATTTT	CASSNTLKTGLNQPQHF
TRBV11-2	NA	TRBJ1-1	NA	TGTGCCAGCAGCGACGGGTGGAACACTGAAGCTTTCTTT	CASSDGWNTEAFF
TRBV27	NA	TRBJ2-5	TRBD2	TGTGCCAGCCGCCACCCGAGGAGCGGGGATGAGACCCAGTACTTC	CASRHPRSGDETQYF
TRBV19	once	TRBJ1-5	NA	TGTGCCAGTAGATACCAACACGGGGATAATCAGCCCCAGCATTTT	CASRYQHGDNQPQHF
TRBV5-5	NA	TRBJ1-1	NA	TGTGCCAGCAGCGCCGGGGTGACTAACACTGAAGCTTTCTTT	CASSAGVTNTEAFF
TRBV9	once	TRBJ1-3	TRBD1	TGTGCCAGCAGCGTACAACAGGGGGGAGGAAACACCATATATTTT	CASSVQQGGGNTIYF
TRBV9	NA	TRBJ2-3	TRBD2	TGTGCCAGCAGCGTAGATCGGGCGGGAGGGGGAGATACGCAGTATTTT	CASSVDRAGGGDTQYF
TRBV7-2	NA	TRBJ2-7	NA	TGTGCCAGCAGCTTCTTAGGAGATCCTTCCTACGAGCAGTACTTC	CASSFLGDPSYEQYF
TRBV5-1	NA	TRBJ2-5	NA	TGCGCCAGCAGCTTGGCCGGGACTCCGGGGGAGACCCAGTACTTC	CASSLAGTPGETQYF
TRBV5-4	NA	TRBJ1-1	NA	TGTGCCAGCAGCTTGGCCGACAAGTTTGGCACTGAAGCTTTCTTT	CASSLADKFGTEAFF
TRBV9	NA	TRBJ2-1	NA	TGTGCCAGCAGCCCAGGGGACTACAATGAGCAGTTCTTC	CASSPGDYNEQFF